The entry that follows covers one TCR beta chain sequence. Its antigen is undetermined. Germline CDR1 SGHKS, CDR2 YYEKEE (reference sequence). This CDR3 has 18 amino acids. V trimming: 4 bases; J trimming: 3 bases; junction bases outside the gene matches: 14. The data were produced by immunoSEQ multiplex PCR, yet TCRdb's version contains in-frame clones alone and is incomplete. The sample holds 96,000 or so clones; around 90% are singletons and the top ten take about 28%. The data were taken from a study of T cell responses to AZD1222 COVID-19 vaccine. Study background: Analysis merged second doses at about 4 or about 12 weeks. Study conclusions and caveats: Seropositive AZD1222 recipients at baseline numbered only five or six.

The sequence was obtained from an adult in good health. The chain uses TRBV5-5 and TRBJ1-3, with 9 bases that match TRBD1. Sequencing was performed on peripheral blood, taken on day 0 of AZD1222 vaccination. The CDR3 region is CASSPHGTGRLSGNTIYF. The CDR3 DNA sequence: TGTGCCAGCAGCCCCCATGGGACAGGGCGGCTGAGTGGAAACACCATATATTTT.